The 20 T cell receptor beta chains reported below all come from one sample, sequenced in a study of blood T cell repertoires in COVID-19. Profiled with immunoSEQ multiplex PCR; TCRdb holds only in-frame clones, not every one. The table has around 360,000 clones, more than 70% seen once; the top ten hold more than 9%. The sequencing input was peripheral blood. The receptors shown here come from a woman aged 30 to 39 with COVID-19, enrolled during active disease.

The CDR3 loop is CASSTRTGRLGNTIYF. For the CDR3, the DNA is TGTGCCAGCAGCACCCGGACAGGGAGGCTAGGAAACACCATATATTTT. The chain joins TRBV11-2 to TRBJ1-3, with TRBD1 matching 8 bases. J gave up 4 bases and V 5 bases, and 10 bases lay outside the gene matches. The CDR3 has 16 residues. CDR1 SGHAT and CDR2 FQNNGV come from the germline V gene.

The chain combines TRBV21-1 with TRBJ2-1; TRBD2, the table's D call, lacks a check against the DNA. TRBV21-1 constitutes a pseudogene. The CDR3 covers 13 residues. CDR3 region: CASSKDRGTSSFF. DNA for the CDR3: TGTGCCAGCAGCAAAGATAGGGGTACTAGCTCGTTCTTC.

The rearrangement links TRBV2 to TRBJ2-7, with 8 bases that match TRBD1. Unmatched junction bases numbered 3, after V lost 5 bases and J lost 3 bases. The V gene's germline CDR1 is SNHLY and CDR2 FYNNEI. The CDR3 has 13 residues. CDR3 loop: CASSTGTGYEQYF. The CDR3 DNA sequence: TGTGCCAGCAGTACGGGGACAGGCTACGAGCAGTACTTC.

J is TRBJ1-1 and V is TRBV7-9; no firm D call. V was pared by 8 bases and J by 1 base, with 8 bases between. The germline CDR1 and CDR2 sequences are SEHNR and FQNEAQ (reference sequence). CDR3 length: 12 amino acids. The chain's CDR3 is CASGRENTEAFF. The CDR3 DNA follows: TGTGCCAGCGGGCGGGAGAACACTGAAGCTTTCTTT.

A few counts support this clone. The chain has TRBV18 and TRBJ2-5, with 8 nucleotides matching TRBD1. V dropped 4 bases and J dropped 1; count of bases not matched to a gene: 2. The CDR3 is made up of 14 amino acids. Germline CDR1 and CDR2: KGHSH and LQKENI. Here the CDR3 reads CASSHTGGQETQYF. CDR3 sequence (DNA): TGTGCCAGCTCACACACAGGGGGCCAAGAGACCCAGTACTTC.

The CDR3, as DNA: TGTGCCAGCAGTCCCTCGTCCGGCTCCCCCGGGGCTGAAGCTTTCTTT. It yields the protein CASSPSSGSPGAEAFF. V and J are TRBV13 and TRBJ1-1, with D unresolved. The ends were cut back, 6 bases at V and 6 bases at J, with 23 bases in the middle. CDR3 length: 16 residues. Germline V gene sequence: CDR1 PRHDT, CDR2 FYEKMQ (reference sequence).

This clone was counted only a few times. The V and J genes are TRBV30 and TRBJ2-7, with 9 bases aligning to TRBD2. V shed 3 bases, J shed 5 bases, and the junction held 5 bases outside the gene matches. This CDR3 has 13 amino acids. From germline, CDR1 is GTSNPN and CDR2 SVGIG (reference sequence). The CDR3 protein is CAWRGLAKDEQYF. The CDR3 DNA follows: TGTGCCTGGAGGGGACTAGCAAAGGACGAGCAGTACTTC.

CDR3 protein: CASSDLYYNEQFF. CDR3 coding DNA: TGTGCCAGCAGTGATTTGTACTACAATGAGCAGTTCTTC. The genes are TRBV2 and TRBJ2-1; D is unresolved. CDR3 length: 13 residues. With 3 bases removed from V and 3 bases from J, the gap between germline ends came to 6 bases. Germline lookup yields CDR1 SNHLY and CDR2 FYNNEI.

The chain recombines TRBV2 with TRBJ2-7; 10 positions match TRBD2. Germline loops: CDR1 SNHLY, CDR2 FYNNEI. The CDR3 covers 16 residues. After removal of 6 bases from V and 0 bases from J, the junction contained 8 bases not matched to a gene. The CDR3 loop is CASRVRASGSSYEQYF. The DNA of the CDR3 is TGTGCCAGCAGAGTAAGGGCTAGCGGGAGCTCCTACGAGCAGTACTTC.

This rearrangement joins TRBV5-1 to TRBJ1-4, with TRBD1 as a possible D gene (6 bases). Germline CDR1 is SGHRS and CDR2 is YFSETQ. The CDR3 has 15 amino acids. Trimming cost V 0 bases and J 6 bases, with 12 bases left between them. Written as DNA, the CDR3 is TGCGCCAGCAGCTTGGAGGACAGTCGTGATGAAAAACTGTTTTTT. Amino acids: CASSLEDSRDEKLFF.

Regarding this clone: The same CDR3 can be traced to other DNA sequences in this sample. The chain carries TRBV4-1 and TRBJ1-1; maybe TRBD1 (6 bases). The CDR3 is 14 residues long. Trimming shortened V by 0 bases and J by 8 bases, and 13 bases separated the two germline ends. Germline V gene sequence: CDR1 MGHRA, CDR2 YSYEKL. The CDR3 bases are TGCGCCAGCAGCCAAGATCGGGGGGGGCCGGAAGCTTTCTTT. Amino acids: CASSQDRGGPEAFF.

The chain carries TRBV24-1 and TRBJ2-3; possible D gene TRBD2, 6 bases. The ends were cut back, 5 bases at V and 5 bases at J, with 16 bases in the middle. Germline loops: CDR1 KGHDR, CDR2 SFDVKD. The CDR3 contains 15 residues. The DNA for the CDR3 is TGTGCCACCAGTGTGGGGCAGGGAGGTATAGATACGCAGTATTTT. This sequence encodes CATSVGQGGIDTQYF.

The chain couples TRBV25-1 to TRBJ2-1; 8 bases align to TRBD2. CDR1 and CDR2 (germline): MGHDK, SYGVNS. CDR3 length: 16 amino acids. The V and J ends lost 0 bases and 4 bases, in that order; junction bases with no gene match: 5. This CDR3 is CASSEYGGRPYNEQFF. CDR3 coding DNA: TGTGCCAGCAGTGAATACGGCGGGAGGCCTTACAATGAGCAGTTCTTC.

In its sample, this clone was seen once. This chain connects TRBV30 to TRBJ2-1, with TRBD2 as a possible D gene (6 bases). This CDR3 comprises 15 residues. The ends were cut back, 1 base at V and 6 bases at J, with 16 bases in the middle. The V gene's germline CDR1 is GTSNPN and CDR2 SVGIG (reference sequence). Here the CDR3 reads CAWSEESRRGNEQFF. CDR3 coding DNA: TGTGCCTGGAGTGAGGAGTCCCGGCGGGGCAATGAGCAGTTCTTC.

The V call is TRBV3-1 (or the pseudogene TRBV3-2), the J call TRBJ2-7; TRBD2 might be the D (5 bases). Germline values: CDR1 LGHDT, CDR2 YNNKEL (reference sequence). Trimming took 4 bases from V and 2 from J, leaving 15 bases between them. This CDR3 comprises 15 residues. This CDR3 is CASSPGSRGAYEQYF. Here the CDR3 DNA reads TGTGCCAGCAGCCCGGGGTCTCGGGGAGCCTACGAGCAGTACTTC.

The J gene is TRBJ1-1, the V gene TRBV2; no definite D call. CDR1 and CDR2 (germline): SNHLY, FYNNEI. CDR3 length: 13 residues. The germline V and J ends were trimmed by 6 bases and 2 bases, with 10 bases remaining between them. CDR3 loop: CASRGETNTEAFF. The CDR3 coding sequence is TGTGCCAGCAGGGGAGAGACCAACACTGAAGCTTTCTTT.

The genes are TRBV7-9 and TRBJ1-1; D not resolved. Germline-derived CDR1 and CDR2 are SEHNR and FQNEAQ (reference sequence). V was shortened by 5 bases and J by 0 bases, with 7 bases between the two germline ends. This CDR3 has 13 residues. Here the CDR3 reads CASSPLVNTEAFF. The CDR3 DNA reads TGTGCCAGCAGCCCACTAGTGAACACTGAAGCTTTCTTT.

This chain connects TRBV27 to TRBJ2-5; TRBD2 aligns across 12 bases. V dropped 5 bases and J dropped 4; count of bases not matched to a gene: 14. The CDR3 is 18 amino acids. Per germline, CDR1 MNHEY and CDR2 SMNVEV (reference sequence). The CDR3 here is CASSLGGLAGILGETQYF. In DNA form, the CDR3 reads TGTGCCAGCAGTCTGGGGGGACTAGCGGGTATTTTGGGAGAGACCCAGTACTTC.

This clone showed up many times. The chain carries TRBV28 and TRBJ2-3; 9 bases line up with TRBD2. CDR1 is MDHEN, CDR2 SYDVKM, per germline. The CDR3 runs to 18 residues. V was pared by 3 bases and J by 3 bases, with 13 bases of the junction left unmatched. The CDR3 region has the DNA TGTGCCAGCAGTTTTACGGTCGCTAGCGGGATGATGACAGATACGCAGTATTTT. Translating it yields CASSFTVASGMMTDTQYF.

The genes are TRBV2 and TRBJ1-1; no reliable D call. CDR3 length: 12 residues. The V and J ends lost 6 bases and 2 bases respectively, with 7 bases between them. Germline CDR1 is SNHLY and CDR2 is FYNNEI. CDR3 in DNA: TGTGCCAGCAGAAACACAAACACTGAAGCTTTCTTT. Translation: CASRNTNTEAFF.